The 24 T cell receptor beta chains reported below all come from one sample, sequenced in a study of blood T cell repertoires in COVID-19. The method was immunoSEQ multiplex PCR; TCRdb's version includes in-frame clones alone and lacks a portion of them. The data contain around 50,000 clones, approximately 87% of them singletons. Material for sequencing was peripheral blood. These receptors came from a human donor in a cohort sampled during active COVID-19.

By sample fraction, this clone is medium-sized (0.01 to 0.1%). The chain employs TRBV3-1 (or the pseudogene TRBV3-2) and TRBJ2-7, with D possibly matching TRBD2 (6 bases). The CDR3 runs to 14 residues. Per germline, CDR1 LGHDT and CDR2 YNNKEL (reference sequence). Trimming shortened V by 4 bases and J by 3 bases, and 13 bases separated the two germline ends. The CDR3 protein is CASSPWGDGYEQYF. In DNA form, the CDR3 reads TGTGCCAGCAGCCCGTGGGGGGATGGCTACGAGCAGTACTTC.

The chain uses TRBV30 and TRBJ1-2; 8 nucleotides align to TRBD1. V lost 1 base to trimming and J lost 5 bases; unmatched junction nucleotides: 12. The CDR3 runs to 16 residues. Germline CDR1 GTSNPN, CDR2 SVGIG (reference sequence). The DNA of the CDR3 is TGTGCCTGGAGTGGACCCCGACAGGGGATAGGATATGGCTACACCTTC. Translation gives CAWSGPRQGIGYGYTF.

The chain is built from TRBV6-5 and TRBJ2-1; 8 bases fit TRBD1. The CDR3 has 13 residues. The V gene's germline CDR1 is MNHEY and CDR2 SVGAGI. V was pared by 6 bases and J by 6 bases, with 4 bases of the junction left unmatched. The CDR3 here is CASSYDRGNEQFF. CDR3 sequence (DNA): TGTGCCAGCAGCTACGACAGGGGCAATGAGCAGTTCTTC.

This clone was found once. For the CDR3, the DNA is TGTGCCAGCGCCTCCACGGTTAACTATGGCTACACCTTC. Translation gives CASASTVNYGYTF. The chain has TRBV12-3 or TRBV12-4 and TRBJ1-2; unclear D gene. This CDR3 has 13 residues. Trimming stripped 8 bases from V and 1 base from J, with 11 bases between.

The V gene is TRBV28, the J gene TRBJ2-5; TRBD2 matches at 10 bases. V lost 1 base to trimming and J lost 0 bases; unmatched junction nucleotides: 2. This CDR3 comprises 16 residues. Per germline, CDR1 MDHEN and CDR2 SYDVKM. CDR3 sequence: CASSLFLAGDQETQYF. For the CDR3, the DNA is TGTGCCAGCAGTTTATTCCTAGCGGGGGACCAAGAGACCCAGTACTTC.

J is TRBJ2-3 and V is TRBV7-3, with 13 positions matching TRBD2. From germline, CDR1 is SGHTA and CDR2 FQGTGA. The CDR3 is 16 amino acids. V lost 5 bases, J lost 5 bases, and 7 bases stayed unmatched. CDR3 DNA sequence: TGTGCCAGCAGCGCACTAGCGGGAGGGGGCAGAGATACGCAGTATTTT. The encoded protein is CASSALAGGGRDTQYF. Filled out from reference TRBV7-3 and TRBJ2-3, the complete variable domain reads GAGVSQTPSNKVTEKGKYVELRCDPISGHTALYWYRQSLGQGPEFLIYFQGTGAADDSGLPNDRFFAVRPEGSVSTLKIQRTERGDSAVYLCASSALAGGGRDTQYFGPGTRLTVL.

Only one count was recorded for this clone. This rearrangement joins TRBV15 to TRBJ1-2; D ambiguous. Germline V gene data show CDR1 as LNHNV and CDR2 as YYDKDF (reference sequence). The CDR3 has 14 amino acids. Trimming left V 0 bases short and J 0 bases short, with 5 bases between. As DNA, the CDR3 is TGTGCCACCAGCAGAGAGAGGGCTAACTATGGCTACACCTTC. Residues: CATSRERANYGYTF.

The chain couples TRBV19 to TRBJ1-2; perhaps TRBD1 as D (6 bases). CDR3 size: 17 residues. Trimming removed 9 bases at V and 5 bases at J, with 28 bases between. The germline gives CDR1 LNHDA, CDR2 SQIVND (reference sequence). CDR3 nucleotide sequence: TGTGCCAGCGCTGGGGACAAACCGACTACGAAGAGATATGGCTACACCTTC. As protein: CASAGDKPTTKRYGYTF. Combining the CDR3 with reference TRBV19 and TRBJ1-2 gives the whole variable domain DGGITQSPKYLFRKEGQNVTLSCEQNLNHDAMYWYRQDPGQGLRLIYYSQIVNDFQKGDIAEGYSVSREKKESFPLTVTSAQKNPTAFYLCASAGDKPTTKRYGYTFGSGTRLTVV.

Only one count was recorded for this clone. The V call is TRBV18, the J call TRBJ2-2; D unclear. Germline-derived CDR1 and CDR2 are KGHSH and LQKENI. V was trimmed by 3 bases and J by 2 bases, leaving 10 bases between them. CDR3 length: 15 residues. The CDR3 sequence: CASSPKTSNTGELFF. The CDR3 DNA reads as TGTGCCAGCTCACCGAAAACAAGTAACACCGGGGAGCTGTTTTTT.

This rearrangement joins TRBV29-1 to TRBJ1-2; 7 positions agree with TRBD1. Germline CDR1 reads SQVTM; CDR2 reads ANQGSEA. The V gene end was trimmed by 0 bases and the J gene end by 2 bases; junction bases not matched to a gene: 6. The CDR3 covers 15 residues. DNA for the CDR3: TGCAGCGTTGAAGATCTACAGGGGAAGAACTATGGCTACACCTTC. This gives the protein CSVEDLQGKNYGYTF.

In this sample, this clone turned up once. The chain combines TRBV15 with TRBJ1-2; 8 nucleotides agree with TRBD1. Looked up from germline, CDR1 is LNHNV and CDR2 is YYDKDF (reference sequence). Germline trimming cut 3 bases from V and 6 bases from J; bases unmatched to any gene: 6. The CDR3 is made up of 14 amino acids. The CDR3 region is CATSRDRAGDGYTF. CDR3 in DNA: TGTGCCACCAGCAGGGACAGGGCTGGTGATGGCTACACCTTC.

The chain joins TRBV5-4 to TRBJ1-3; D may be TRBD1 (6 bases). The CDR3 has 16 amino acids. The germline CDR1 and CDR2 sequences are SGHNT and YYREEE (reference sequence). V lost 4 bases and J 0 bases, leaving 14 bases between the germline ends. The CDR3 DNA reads TGTGCCAGCAGCGCTTCAGGGGCCTTCTCTGGAAACACCATATATTTT. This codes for CASSASGAFSGNTIYF.

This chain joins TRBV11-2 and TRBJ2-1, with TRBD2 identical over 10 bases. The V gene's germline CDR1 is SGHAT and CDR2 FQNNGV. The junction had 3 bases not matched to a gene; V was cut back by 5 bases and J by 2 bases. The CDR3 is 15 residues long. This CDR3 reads CASSRTSGPYNEQFF. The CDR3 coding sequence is TGTGCCAGCAGCCGGACTAGCGGACCCTACAATGAGCAGTTCTTC.

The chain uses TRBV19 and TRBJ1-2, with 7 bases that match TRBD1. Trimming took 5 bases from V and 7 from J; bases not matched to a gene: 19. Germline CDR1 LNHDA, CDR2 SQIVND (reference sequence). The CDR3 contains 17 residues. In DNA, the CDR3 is TGTGCCAGTAGTCCTCGCGGGCTCACAGGGGATGTTGGTGGCTACACCTTC. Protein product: CASSPRGLTGDVGGYTF.

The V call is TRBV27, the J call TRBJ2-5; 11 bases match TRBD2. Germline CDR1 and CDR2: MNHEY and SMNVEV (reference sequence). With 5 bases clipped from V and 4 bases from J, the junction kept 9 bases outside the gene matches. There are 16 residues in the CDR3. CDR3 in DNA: TGTGCCAGCAGTCCAAGTAGCGGGGGGGCTAGAGAGACCCAGTACTTC. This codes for CASSPSSGGARETQYF.

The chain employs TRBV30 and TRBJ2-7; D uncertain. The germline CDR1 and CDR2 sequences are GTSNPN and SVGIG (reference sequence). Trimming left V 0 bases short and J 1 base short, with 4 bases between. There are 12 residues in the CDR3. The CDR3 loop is CAWSVNSYEQYF. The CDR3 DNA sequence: TGTGCCTGGAGTGTTAATTCCTACGAGCAGTACTTC.

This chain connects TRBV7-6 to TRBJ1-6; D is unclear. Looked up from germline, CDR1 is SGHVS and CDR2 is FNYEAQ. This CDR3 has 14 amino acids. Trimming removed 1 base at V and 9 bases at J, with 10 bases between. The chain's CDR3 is CASSLGGVGSPLHF. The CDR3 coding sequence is TGTGCCAGCAGCTTAGGAGGTGTGGGTTCACCCCTCCACTTT.

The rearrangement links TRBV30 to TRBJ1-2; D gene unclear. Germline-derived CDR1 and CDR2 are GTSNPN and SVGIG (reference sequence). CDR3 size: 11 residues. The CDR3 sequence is CASYRRYGYTF. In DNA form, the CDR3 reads TGTGCATCTTACCGGAGGTATGGCTACACCTTC. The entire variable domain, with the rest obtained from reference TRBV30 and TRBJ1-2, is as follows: SQTIHQWPATLVQPVGSPLSLECTVEGTSNPNLYWYRQAAGRGLQLLFYSVGIGQISSEVPQNLSASRPQDRQFILSSKKLLLSDSGFYLCASYRRYGYTFGSGTRLTVV.

The CDR3 nucleotides are TGTGCCAGCAGCTTAGTTGAGGCCAATCAGCCCCAGCATTTT. It is translated as CASSLVEANQPQHF. The chain uses TRBV7-2 and TRBJ1-5, with D unclear. V was clipped by 1 base and J by 3 bases, with 7 bases between them. The CDR3 has 14 amino acids. CDR1 is SGHTA and CDR2 is FQGNSA in the germline V gene.

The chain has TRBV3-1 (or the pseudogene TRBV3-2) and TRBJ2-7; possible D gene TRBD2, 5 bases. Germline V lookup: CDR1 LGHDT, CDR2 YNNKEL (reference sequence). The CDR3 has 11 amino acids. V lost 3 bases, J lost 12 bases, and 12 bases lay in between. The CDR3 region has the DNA TGTGCCAGCAGCCAGGGTTGGAGGTTGTACTTC. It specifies CASSQGWRLYF.

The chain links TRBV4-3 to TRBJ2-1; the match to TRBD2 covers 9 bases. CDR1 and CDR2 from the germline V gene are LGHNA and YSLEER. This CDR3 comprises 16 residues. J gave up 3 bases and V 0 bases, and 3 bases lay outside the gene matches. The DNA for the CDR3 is TGCGCCAGCAGCCAAGATAGGCGGGGGGGCTACAATGAGCAGTTCTTC. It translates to CASSQDRRGGYNEQFF.

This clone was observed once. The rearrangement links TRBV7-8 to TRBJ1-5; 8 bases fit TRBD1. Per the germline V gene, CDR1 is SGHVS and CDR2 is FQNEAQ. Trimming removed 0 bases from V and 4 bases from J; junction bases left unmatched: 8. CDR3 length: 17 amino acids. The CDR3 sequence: CASSLAGTGIGNQPQHF. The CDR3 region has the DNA TGTGCCAGCAGCTTAGCAGGGACAGGCATAGGGAATCAGCCCCAGCATTTT.

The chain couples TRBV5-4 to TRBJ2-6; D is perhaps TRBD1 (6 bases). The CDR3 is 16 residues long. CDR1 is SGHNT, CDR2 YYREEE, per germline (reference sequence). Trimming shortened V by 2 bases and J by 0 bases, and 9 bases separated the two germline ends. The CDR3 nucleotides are TGTGCCAGCAGCTTAGGGGGAGTCTCTGGGGCCAACGTCCTGACTTTC. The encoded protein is CASSLGGVSGANVLTF.

The chain's CDR3 is CASRLQGAGNTGELFF. Here the CDR3 DNA reads TGTGCCAGTAGACTCCAGGGGGCTGGGAACACCGGGGAGCTGTTTTTT. The chain joins TRBV19 to TRBJ2-2; the match to TRBD1 covers 8 bases. The CDR3 is 16 residues long. Unmatched junction bases numbered 7, after V lost 6 bases and J lost 1 base. The germline gives CDR1 LNHDA, CDR2 SQIVND (reference sequence). Filled out from reference TRBV19 and TRBJ2-2, the complete variable domain reads DGGITQSPKYLFRKEGQNVTLSCEQNLNHDAMYWYRQDPGQGLRLIYYSQIVNDFQKGDIAEGYSVSREKKESFPLTVTSAQKNPTAFYLCASRLQGAGNTGELFFGEGSRLTVL.